This T cell receptor beta chain was profiled in a study of blood T cell repertoires in COVID-19. Study at large: Acute and convalescent COVID-19 samples came from the United States, Italy and Spain.

Produced via immunoSEQ multiplex PCR; TCRdb's table is partial and in-frame only. This sample has about 250,000 clones, with around 88% found just once. This clone was counted only a few times. Germline V gene lookup returns CDR1 SGHTA and CDR2 FQGNSA. This CDR3 has 16 amino acids. Germline trimming cut 5 bases from V and 2 bases from J; bases unmatched to any gene: 6. J is TRBJ2-1 and V is TRBV7-2, with TRBD2 matching over 10 bases. Sequencing was performed on peripheral blood. The sequence came from a man older than 75 with acute or convalescent COVID-19. The CDR3 protein is CASSPRTSGTYNEQFF. Written as DNA, the CDR3 is TGTGCCAGCAGCCCTCGGACTAGCGGTACCTACAATGAGCAGTTCTTC.